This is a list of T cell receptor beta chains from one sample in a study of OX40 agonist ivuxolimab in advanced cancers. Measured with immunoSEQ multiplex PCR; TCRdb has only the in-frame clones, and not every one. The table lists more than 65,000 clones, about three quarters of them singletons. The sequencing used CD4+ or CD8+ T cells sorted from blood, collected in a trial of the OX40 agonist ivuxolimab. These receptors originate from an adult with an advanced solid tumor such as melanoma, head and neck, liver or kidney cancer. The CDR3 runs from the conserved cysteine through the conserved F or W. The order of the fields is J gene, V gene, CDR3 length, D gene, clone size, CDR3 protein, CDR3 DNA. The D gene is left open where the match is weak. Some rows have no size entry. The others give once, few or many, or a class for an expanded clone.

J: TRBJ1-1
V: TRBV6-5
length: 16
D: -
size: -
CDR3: CASSYSSSGGETEAFF
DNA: TGTGCCAGCAGTTACTCTAGTTCTGGGGGTGAGACTGAAGCTTTCTTT

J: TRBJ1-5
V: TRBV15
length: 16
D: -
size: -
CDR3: CATSREAGHSNQPQHF
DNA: TGTGCCACCAGCAGAGAGGCAGGGCATAGCAATCAGCCCCAGCATTTT

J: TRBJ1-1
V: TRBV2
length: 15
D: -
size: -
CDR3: CASSVGHGVNTEAFF
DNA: TGTGCCAGCAGTGTTGGTCACGGGGTGAACACTGAAGCTTTCTTT

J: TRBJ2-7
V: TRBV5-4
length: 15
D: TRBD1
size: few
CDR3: CASSTSQGQLGEQYF
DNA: TGTGCCAGCAGCACCTCACAGGGGCAACTTGGTGAGCAGTACTTC

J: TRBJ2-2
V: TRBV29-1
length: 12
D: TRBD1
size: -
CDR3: CSVQGVTGELFF
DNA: TGCAGCGTTCAGGGGGTTACCGGGGAGCTGTTTTTT

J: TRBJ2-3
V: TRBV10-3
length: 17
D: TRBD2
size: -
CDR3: CAYLPGLAGVETDTQYF
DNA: TGTGCCTACTTACCGGGACTAGCGGGAGTGGAGACAGATACGCAGTATTTT

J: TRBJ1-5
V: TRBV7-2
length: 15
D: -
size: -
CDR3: CASSLFAGGGQPQHF
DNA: TGTGCCAGCAGCTTATTTGCGGGTGGGGGTCAGCCCCAGCATTTT

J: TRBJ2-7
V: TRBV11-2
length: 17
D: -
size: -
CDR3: CASSRPGLRQGVYEQYF
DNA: TGTGCCAGCAGCCGGCCTGGGCTTCGGCAGGGTGTCTACGAGCAGTACTTC

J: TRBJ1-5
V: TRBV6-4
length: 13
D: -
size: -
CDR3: CASSAGVNQPQHF
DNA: TGTGCCAGCAGTGCTGGAGTCAATCAGCCCCAGCATTTT

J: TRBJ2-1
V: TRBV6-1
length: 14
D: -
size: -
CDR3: CASTRQVIVNEQFF
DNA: TGTGCCAGCACCCGACAGGTTATAGTAAATGAGCAGTTCTTC

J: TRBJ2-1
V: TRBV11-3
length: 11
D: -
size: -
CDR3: CASSFINEQFF
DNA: TGTGCCAGCAGCTTCATCAATGAGCAGTTCTTC

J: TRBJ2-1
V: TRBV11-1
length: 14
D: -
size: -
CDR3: CASSLRDSYNEQFF
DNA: TGTGCCAGCAGCTTACGGGACTCCTACAATGAGCAGTTCTTC

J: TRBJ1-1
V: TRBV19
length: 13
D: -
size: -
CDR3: CASSMGRGTEAFF
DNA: TGTGCCAGTAGTATGGGAAGGGGGACTGAAGCTTTCTTT

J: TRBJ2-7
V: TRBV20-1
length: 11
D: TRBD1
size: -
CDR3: CSADRGHEQYF
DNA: TGCAGTGCTGACAGGGGCCACGAGCAGTACTTC

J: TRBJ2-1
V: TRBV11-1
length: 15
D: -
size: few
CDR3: CASSRRSISYNEQFF
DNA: TGTGCCAGCAGCCGGCGGAGTATAAGCTACAATGAGCAGTTCTTC

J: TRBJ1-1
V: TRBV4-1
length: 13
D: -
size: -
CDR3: CASSQVFSLGAFF
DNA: TGCGCCAGCAGCCAAGTTTTCTCTTTGGGAGCTTTCTTT

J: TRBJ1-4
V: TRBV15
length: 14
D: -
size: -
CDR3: CATSRDRINEKLFF
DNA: TGTGCCACCAGCAGGGACAGAATTAATGAAAAACTGTTTTTT

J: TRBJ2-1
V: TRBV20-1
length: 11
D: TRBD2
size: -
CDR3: CSATPGGEQFF
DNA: TGCAGTGCCACCCCGGGGGGTGAGCAGTTCTTC

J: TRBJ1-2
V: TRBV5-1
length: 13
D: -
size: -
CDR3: CASSPGQNYGYTF
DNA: TGCGCCAGCAGCCCCGGACAGAACTATGGCTACACCTTC

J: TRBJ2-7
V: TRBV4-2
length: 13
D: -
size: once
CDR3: CASSQNSGYEQYF
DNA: TGTGCCAGCAGCCAAAACAGCGGATACGAGCAGTACTTC

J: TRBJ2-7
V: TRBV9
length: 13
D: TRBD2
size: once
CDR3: CASSVVGGDEQYF
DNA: TGTGCCAGCAGCGTGGTTGGGGGGGACGAGCAGTACTTC

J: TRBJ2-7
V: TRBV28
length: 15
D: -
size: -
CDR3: CASSPLWGAGYEQYF
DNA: TGTGCCAGCAGCCCCCTATGGGGGGCGGGGTACGAGCAGTACTTC

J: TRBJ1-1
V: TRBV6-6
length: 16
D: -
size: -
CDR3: CASSYGAQLGNTEAFF
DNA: TGTGCCAGCAGTTACGGGGCCCAACTGGGGAACACTGAAGCTTTCTTT

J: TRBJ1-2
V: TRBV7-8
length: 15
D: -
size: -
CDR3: CASSLRWQGNYGYTF
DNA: TGTGCCAGCAGCTTAAGGTGGCAGGGAAACTATGGCTACACCTTC

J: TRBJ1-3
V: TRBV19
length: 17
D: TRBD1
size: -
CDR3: CASSKRTGRASGNTIYF
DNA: TGTGCCAGTAGTAAGAGGACAGGGCGAGCCTCTGGAAACACCATATATTTT

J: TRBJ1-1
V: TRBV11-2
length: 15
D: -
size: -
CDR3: CASSPTPGAPSPAFF
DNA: TGTGCCAGCAGCCCTACCCCGGGGGCCCCGTCCCCAGCTTTCTTT

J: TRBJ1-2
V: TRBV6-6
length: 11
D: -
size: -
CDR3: CASSWALGYTF
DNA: TGTGCCAGCAGTTGGGCTCTGGGCTACACCTTC

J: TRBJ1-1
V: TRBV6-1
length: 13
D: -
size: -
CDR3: CASLRVANTEAFF
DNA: TGTGCCAGCCTTAGAGTGGCGAACACTGAAGCTTTCTTT

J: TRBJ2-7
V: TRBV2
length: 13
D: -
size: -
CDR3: CASTRADPYEQYF
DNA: TGTGCCAGCACTCGAGCGGATCCCTACGAGCAGTACTTC

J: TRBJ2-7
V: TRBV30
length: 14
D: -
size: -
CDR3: CAWRPHQLPYEQYF
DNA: TGTGCCTGGAGACCGCACCAACTCCCCTACGAGCAGTACTTC

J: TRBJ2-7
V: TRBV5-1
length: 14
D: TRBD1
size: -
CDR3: CASSPTGGSYEQYF
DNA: TGCGCCAGCAGCCCTACAGGGGGCAGCTACGAGCAGTACTTC

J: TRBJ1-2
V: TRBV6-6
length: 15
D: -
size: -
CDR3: CASSYKRTPNYGYTF
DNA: TGTGCCAGCAGTTACAAGCGGACACCTAACTATGGCTACACCTTC

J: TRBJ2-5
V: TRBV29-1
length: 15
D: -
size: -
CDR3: CSAPDPGLDKETQYF
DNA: TGCAGCGCTCCAGATCCGGGGTTAGATAAAGAGACCCAGTACTTC

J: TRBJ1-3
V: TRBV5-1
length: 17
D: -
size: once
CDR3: CASSWDTGFLSGNTIYF
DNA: TGCGCCAGCAGCTGGGACACCGGTTTTCTCTCTGGAAACACCATATATTTT

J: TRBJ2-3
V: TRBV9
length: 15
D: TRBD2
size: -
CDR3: CASSGRGSPSDTQYF
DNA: TGTGCCAGCAGCGGACGCGGGAGCCCCTCAGATACGCAGTATTTT

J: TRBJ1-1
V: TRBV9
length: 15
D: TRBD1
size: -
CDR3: CASSVQTGANTEAFF
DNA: TGTGCCAGCAGCGTTCAGACAGGGGCGAACACTGAAGCTTTCTTT

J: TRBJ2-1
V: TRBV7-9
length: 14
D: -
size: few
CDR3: CASVQGGSYNEQFF
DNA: TGTGCCAGCGTCCAGGGTGGCTCCTACAATGAGCAGTTCTTC

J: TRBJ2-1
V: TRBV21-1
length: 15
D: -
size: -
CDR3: CASSKTDHLGNEQFF
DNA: TGTGCCAGCAGCAAGACGGACCACCTGGGGAATGAGCAGTTCTTC

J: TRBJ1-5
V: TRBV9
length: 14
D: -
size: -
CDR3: CASSGGYSNQPQHF
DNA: TGTGCCAGCAGCGGAGGTTATAGCAATCAGCCCCAGCATTTT

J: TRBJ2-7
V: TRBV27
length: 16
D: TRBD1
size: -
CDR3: CASSILPGQGAGEQYF
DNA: TGTGCCAGCAGTATACTCCCGGGACAGGGGGCGGGGGAGCAGTACTTC

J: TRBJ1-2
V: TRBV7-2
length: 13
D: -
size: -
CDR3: CASSFTDNYGYTF
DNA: TGTGCCAGCAGCTTTACAGATAACTATGGCTACACCTTC